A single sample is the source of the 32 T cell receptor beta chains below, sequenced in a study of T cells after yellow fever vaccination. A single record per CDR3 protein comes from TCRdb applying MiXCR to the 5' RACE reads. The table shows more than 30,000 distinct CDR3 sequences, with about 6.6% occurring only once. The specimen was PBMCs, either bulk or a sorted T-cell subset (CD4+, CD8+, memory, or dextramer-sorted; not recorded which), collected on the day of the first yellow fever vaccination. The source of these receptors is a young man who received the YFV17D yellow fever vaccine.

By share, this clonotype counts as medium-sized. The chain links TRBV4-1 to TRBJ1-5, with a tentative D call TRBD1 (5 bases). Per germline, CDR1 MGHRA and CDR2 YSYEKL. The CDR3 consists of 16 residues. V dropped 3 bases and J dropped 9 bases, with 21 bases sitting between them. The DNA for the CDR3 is TGCGCCAGCAGCCAGATAGATATGGGGCTGGCGGGGCCCCAGCATTTT. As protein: CASSQIDMGLAGPQHF.

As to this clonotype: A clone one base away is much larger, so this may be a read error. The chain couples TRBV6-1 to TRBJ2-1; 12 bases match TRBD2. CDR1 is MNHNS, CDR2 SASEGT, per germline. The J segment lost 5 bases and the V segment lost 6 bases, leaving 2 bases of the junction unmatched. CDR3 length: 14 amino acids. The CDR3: CASRRLAGDNEQFF. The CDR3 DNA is TGTGCCAGCAGACGACTAGCGGGGGACAATGAGCAGTTCTTC.

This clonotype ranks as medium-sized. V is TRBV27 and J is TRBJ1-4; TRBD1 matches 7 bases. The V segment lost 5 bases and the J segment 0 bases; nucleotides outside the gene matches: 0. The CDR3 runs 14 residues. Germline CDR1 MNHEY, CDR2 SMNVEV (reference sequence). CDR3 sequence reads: CASSTGATNEKLFF. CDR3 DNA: TGTGCCAGCAGTACAGGGGCAACTAATGAAAAACTGTTTTTT.

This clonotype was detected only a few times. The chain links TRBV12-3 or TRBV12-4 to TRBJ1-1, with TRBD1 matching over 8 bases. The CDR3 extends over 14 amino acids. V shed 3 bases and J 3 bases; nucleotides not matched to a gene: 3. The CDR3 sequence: CASSFRTGYTEAFF. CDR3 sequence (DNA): TGTGCCAGCAGTTTTCGGACAGGGTACACTGAAGCTTTCTTT.

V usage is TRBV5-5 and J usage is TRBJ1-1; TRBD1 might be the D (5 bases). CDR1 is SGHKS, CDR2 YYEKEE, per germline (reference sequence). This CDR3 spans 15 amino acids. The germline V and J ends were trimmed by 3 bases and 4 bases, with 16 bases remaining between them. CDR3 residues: CASSSNPIGGTEAFF. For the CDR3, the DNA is TGTGCCAGCAGCTCGAACCCCATTGGGGGCACTGAAGCTTTCTTT.

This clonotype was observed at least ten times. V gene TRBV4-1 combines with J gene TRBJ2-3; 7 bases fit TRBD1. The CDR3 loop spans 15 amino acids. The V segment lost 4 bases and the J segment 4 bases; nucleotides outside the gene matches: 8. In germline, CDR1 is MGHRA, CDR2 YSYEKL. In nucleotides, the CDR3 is TGCGCCAGCAGCCGTCCCGGGACAGTTTCAGATACGCAGTATTTT. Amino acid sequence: CASSRPGTVSDTQYF.

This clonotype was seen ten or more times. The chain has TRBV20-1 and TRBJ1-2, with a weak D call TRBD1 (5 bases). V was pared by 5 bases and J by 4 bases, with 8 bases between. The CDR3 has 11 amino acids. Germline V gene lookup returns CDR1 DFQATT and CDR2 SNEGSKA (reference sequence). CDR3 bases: TGCAGTGCTGACGACAGCTATGGCTACACCTTC. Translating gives CSADDSYGYTF.

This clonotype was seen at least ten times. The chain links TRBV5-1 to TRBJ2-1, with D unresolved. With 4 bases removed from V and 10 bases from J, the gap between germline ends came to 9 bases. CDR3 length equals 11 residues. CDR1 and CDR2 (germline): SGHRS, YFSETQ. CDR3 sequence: CASSVGREQFF. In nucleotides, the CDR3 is TGCGCCAGCAGCGTTGGCCGGGAGCAGTTCTTC.

CDR3 DNA: TGTGGAAGCAGCAAAGATCGGGGCGGACTGACCTCTCGTAACTCCTACGAGCAGTACGTC. Its translation: CGSSKDRGGLTSRNSYEQYV. The chain couples TRBV21-1 to TRBJ2-7; TRBD1, the table's D call, was not compared with the DNA. TRBV21-1 is classified as a pseudogene. The CDR3 is 20 amino acids.

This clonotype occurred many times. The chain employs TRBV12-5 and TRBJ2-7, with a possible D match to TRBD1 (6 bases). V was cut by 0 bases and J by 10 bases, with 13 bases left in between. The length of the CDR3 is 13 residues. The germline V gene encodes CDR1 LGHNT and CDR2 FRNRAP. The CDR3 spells CASGLVGRQAQYF. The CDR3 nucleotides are TGTGCTAGTGGTTTGGTAGGAAGACAGGCCCAGTACTTC.

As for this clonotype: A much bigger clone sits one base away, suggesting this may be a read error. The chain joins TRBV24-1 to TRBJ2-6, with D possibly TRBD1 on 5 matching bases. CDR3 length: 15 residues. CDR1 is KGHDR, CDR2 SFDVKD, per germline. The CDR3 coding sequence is TGTGCCACCAGTGATGGCAGGAATGGGGCCAACGTCCTGAATTTC. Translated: CATSDGRNGANVLNF.

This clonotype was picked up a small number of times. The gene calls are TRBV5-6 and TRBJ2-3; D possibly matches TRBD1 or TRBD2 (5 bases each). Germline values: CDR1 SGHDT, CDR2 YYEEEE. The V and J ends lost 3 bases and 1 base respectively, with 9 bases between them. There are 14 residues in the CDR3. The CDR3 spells CASSSGPGTDTQYF. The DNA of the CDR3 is TGTGCCAGCAGCTCGGGACCCGGCACAGATACGCAGTATTTT.

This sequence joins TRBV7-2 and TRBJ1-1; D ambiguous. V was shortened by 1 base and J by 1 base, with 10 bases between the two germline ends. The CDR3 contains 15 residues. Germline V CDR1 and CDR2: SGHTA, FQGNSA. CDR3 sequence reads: CASSLVLPENTEAFF. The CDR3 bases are TGTGCCAGCAGCTTAGTTCTTCCGGAGAACACTGAAGCTTTCTTT.

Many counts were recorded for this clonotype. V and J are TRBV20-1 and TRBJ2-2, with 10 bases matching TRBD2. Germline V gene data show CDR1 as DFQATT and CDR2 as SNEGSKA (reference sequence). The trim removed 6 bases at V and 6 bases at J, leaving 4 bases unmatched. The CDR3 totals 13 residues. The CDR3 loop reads CSAPGLAAGELFF. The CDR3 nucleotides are TGCAGTGCCCCAGGACTAGCGGCCGGGGAGCTGTTTTTT.

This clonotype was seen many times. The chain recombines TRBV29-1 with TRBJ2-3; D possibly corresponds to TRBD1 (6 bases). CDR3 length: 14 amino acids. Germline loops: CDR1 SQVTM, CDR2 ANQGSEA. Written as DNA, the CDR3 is TGCGGCGGCCGCAGGGGCGTTGGAACAGATACGCAGTATTTT. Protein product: CGGRRGVGTDTQYF.

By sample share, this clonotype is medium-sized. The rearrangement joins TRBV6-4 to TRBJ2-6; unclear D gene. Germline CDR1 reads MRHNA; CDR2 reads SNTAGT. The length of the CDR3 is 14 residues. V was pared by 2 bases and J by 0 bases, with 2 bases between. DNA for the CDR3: TGTGCCAGCAGTGACAACTCTGGGGCCAACGTCCTGACTTTC. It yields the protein CASSDNSGANVLTF.

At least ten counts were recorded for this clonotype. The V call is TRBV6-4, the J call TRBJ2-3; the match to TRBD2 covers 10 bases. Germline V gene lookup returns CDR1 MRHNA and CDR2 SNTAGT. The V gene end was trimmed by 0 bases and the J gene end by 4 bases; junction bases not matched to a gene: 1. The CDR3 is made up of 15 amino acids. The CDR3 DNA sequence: TGTGCCAGCAGTGACTCTAGCGGGGGGCCAGATACGCAGTATTTT. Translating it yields CASSDSSGGPDTQYF.

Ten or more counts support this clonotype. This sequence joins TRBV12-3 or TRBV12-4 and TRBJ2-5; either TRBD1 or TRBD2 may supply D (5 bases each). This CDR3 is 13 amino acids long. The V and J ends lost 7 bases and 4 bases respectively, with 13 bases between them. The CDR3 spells CASTPGAVETQYF. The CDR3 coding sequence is TGTGCCAGCACTCCCGGGGCGGTAGAGACCCAGTACTTC.

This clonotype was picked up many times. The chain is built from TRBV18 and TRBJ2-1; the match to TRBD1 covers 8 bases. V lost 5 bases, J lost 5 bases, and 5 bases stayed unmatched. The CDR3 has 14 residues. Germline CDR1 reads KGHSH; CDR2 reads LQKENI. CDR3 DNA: TGTGCCAGCTCAGTGAGACAGGGGAACAATGAGCAGTTCTTC. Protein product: CASSVRQGNNEQFF.

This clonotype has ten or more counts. CDR3 amino acids: CASSFSGGATDTQYF. The CDR3 coding sequence is TGTGCCAGCAGCTTTAGCGGGGGGGCCACAGATACGCAGTATTTT. The chain recombines TRBV9 with TRBJ2-3; TRBD2 aligns across 11 bases. The J segment lost 2 bases and the V segment lost 4 bases, leaving 3 bases of the junction unmatched. The CDR3 loop spans 15 amino acids. The germline gives CDR1 SGDLS, CDR2 YYNGEE.

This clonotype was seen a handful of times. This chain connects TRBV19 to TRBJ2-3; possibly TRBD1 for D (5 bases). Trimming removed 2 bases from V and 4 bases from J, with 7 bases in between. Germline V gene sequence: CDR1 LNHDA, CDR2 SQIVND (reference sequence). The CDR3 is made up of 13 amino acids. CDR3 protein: CASSIQGADTQYF. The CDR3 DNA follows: TGTGCCAGTAGTATACAGGGCGCAGATACGCAGTATTTT. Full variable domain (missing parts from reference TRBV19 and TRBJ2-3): DGGITQSPKYLFRKEGQNVTLSCEQNLNHDAMYWYRQDPGQGLRLIYYSQIVNDFQKGDIAEGYSVSREKKESFPLTVTSAQKNPTAFYLCASSIQGADTQYFGPGTRLTVL.

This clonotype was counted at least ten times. CDR3 region: CASSPRRTGNEWRTEAFF. CDR3 DNA: TGTGCCAGCAGCCCCCGCCGGACAGGGAATGAATGGAGGACTGAAGCTTTCTTT. This rearrangement joins TRBV11-2 to TRBJ1-1, with 8 nucleotides matching TRBD1. This CDR3 region has 18 residues. From germline, CDR1 is SGHAT and CDR2 FQNNGV. V gave up 5 bases and J gave up 5 bases; unmatched junction bases: 19.

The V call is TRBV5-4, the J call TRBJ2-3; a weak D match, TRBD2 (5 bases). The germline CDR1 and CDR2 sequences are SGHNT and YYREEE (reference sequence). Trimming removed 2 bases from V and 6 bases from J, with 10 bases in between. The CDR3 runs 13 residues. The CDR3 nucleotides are TGTGCCAGCAGCTTCGGACTCACGGATACGCAGTATTTT. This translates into CASSFGLTDTQYF.

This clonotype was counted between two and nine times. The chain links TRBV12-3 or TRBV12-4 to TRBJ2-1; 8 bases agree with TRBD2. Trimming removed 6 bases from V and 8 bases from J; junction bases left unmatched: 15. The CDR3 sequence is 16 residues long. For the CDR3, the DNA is TGTGCCAGCAGAGATATCAACCGGGGGGGGGAGGATGAGCAGTTCTTC. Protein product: CASRDINRGGEDEQFF.

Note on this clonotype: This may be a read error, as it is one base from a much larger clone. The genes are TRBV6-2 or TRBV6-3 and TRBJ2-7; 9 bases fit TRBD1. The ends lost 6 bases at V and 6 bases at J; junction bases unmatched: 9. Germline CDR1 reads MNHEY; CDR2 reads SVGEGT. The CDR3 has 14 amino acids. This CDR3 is CASSTRQGVIEQYV. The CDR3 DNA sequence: TGTGCCAGCAGCACACGACAGGGGGTCATCGAGCAGTACGTC.

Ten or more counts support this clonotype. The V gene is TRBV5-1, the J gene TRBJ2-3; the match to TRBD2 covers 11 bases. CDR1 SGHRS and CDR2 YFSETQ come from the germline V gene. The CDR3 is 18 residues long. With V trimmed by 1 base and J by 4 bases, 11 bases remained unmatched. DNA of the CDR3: TGCGCCAGCAGCTTGAGGGCTAGCGGGGGGCTAGGACCAGATACGCAGTATTTT. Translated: CASSLRASGGLGPDTQYF. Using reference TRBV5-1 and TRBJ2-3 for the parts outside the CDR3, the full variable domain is KAGVTQTPRYLIKTRGQQVTLSCSPISGHRSVSWYQQTPGQGLQFLFEYFSETQRNKGNFPGRFSGRQFSNSRSEMNVSTLELGDSALYLCASSLRASGGLGPDTQYFGPGTRLTVL.

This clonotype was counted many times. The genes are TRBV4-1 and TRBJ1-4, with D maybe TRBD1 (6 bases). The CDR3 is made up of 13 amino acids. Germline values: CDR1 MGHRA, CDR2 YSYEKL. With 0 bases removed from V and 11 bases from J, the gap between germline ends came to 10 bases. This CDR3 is CASSQEAGAKLFF. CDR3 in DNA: TGCGCCAGCAGCCAAGAAGCGGGGGCGAAACTGTTTTTT.

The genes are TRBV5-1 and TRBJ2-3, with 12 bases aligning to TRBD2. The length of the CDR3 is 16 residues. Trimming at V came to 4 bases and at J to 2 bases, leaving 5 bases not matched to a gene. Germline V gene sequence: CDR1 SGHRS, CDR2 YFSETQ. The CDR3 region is CASSLGTSGSTDTQYF. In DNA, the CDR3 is TGCGCCAGCAGCCTTGGGACTAGCGGGTCCACAGATACGCAGTATTTT.

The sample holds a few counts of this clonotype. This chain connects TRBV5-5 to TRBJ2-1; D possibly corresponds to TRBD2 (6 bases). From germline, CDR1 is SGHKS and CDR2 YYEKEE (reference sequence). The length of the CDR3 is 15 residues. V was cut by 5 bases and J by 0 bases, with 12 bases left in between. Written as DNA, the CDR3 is TGTGCCAGCAGGCGACTAGACGGCTCCTACAATGAGCAGTTCTTC. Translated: CASRRLDGSYNEQFF.

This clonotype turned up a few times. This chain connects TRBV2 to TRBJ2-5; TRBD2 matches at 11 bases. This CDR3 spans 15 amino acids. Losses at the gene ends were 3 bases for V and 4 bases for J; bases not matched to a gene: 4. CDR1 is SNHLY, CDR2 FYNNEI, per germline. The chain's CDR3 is CASSDGTSGLETQYF. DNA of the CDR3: TGTGCCAGCAGTGACGGGACTAGCGGCTTAGAGACCCAGTACTTC.

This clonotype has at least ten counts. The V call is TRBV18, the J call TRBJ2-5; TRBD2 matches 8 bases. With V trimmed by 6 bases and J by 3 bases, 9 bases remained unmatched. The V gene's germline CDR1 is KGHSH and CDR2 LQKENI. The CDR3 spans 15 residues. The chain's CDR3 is CASSPRRGAEETQYF. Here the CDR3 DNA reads TGTGCCAGCTCCCCGAGGCGGGGGGCCGAAGAGACCCAGTACTTC.

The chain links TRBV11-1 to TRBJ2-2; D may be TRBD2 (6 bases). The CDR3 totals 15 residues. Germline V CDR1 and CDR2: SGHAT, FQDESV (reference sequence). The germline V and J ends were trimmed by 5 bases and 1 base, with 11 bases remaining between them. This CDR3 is CASSPRDWNTGELFF. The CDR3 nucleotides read TGTGCCAGCAGCCCCCGGGACTGGAACACCGGGGAGCTGTTTTTT.